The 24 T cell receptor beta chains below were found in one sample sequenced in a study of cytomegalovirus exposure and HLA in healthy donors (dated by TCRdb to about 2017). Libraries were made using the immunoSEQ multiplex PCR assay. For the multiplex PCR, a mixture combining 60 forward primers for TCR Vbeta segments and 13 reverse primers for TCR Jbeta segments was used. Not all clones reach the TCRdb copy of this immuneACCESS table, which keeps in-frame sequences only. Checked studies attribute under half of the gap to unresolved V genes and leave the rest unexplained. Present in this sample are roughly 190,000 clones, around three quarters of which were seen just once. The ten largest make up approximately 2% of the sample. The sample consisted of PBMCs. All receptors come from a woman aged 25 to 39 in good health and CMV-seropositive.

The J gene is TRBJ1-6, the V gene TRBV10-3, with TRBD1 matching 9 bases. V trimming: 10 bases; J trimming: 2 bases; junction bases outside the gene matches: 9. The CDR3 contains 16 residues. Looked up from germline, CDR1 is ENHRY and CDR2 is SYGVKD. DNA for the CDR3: TGTGCCACCAAGGGACAGGGAGATACCTATAATTCACCCCTCCACTTT. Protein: CATKGQGDTYNSPLHF.

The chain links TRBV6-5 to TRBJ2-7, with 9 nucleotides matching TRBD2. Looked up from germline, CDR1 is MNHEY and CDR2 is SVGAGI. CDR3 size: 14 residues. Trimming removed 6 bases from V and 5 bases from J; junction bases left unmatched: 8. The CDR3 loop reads CASSKAGGSNEQYF. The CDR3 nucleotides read TGTGCCAGCAGCAAGGCGGGGGGGAGCAACGAGCAGTACTTC.

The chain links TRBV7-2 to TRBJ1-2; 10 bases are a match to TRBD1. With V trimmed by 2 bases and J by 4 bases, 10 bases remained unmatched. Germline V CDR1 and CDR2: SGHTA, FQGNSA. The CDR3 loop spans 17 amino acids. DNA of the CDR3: TGTGCCAGCAGCTTAAGCCGACAGGGGGCGCACGGCTATGGCTACACCTTC. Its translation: CASSLSRQGAHGYGYTF.

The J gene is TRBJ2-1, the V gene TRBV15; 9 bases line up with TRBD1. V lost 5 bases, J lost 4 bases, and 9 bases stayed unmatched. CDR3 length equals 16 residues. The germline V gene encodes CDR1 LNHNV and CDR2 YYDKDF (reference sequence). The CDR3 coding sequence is TGTGCCACCAGCCCCCCTGGACAGGGGATTTACAATGAGCAGTTCTTC. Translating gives CATSPPGQGIYNEQFF.

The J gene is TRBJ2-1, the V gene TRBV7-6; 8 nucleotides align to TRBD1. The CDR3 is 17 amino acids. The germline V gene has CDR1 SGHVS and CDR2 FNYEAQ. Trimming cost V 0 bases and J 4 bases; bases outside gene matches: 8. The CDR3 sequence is CASSLAGDRGYYNEQFF. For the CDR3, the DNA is TGTGCCAGCAGCTTAGCGGGAGACAGGGGATATTACAATGAGCAGTTCTTC. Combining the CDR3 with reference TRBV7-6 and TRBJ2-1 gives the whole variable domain GAGVSQSPRYKVTKRGQDVALRCDPISGHVSLYWYRQALGQGPEFLTYFNYEAQQDKSGLPNDRFSAERPEGSISTLTIQRTEQRDSAMYRCASSLAGDRGYYNEQFFGPGTRLTVL.

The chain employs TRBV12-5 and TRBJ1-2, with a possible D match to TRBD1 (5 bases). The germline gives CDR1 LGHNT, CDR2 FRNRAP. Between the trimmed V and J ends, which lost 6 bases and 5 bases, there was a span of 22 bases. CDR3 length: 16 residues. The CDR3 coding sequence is TGTGCTAGTGGCAGCCTCGGGACTGCGGAACCTTATGGCTACACCTTC. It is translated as CASGSLGTAEPYGYTF. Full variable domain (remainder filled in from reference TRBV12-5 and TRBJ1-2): DARVTQTPRHKVTEMGQEVTMRCQPILGHNTVFWYRQTMMQGLELLAYFRNRAPLDDSGMPKDRFSAEMPDATLATLKIQPSEPRDSAVYFCASGSLGTAEPYGYTFGSGTRLTVV.

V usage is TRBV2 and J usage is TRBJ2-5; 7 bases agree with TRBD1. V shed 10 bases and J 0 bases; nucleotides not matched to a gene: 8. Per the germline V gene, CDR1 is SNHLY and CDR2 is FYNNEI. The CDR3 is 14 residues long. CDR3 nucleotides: TGTGCCAACCCTACAGGGGTGGACCAAGAGACCCAGTACTTC. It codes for CANPTGVDQETQYF.

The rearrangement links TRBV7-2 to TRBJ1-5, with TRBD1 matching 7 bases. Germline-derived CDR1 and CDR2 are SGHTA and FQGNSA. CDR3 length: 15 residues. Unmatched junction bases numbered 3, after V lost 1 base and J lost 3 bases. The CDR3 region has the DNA TGTGCCAGCAGCTTAGACGGGACAGACAATCAGCCCCAGCATTTT. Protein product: CASSLDGTDNQPQHF.

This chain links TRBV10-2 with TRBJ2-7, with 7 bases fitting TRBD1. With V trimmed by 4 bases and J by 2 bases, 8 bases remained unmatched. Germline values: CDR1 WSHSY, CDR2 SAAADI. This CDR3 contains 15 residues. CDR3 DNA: TGCGCCAGCAGTGTTAGACAGGGTCCCCCCTACGAGCAGTACTTC. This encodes CASSVRQGPPYEQYF.

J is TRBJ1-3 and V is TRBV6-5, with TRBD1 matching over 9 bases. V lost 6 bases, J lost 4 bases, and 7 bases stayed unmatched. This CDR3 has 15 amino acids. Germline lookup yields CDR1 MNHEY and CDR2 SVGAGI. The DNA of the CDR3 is TGTGCCAGCAGGACCGGGACAGGGCCAGGAAACACCATATATTTT. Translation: CASRTGTGPGNTIYF.

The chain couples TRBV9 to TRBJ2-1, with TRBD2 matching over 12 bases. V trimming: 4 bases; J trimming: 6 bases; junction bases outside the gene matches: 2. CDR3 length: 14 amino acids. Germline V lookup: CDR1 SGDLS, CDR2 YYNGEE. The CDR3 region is CASSPTSGSNEQFF. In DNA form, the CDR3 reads TGTGCCAGCAGCCCGACTAGCGGGAGCAATGAGCAGTTCTTC.

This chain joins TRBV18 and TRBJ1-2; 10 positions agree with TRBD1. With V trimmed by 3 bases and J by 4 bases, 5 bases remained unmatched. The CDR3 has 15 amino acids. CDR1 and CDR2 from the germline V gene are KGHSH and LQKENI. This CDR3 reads CASSPGGQGVYGYTF. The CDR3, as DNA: TGTGCCAGCTCACCCGGAGGACAGGGGGTCTATGGCTACACCTTC.

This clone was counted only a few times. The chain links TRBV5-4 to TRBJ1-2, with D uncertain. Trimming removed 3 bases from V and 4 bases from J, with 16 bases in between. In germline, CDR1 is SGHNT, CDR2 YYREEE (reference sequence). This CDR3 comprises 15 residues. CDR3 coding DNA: TGTGCCAGCAGCTCAACCCCGAAAGACTTCTATGGCTACACCTTC. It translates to CASSSTPKDFYGYTF.

CDR3 protein: CSFDRILGYTF. DNA of the CDR3: TGTTCCTTCGACAGGATCCTGGGCTACACCTTC. The V and J genes are TRBV7-9 and TRBJ1-2, with D perhaps TRBD1 (6 bases). This CDR3 region has 11 residues. Germline lookup yields CDR1 SEHNR and CDR2 FQNEAQ (reference sequence).

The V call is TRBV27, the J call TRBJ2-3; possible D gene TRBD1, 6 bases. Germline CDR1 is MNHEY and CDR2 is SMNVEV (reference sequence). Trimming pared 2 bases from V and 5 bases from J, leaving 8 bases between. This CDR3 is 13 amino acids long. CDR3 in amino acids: CASSLTGRDTQYF. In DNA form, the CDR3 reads TGTGCCAGCAGTTTAACAGGGAGAGATACGCAGTATTTT.

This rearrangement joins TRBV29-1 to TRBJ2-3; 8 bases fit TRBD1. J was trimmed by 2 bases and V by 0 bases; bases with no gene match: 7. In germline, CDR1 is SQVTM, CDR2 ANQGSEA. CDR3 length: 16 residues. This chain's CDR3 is CSVEDRRQGYTDTQYF. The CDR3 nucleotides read TGCAGCGTTGAAGATCGGAGACAGGGGTACACAGATACGCAGTATTTT.

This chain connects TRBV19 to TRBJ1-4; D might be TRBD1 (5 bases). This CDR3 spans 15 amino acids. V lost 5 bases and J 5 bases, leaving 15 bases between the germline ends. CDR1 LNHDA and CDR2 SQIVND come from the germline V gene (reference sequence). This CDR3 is CASSLATAGNEKLFF. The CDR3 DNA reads TGTGCCAGTAGTCTAGCGACAGCCGGGAATGAAAAACTGTTTTTT.

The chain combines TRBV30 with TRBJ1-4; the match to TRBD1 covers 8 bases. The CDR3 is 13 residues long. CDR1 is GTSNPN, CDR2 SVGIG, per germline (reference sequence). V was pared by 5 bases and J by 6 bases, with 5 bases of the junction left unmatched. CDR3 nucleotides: TGTGCCTGGCAGGGGGCAAACGATGAAAAACTGTTTTTT. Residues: CAWQGANDEKLFF.

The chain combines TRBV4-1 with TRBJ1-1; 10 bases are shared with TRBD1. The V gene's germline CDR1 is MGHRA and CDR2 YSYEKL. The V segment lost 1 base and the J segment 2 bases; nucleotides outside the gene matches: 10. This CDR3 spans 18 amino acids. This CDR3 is CASSQVGTGESINTEAFF. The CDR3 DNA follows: TGCGCCAGCAGCCAAGTTGGGACAGGGGAATCCATCAACACTGAAGCTTTCTTT.

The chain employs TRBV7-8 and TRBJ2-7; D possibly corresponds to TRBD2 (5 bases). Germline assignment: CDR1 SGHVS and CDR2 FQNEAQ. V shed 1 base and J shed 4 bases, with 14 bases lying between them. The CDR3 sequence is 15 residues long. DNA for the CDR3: TGTGCCAGCAGCTTAGTGTGGGGAGCCAAATACGAGCAGTACTTC. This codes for CASSLVWGAKYEQYF.

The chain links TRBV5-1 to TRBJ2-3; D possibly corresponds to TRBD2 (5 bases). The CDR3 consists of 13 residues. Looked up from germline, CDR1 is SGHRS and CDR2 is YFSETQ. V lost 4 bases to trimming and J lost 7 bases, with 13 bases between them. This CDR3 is CASSNQPDYTQYF. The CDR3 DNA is TGCGCCAGCAGCAATCAACCGGACTATACGCAGTATTTT.

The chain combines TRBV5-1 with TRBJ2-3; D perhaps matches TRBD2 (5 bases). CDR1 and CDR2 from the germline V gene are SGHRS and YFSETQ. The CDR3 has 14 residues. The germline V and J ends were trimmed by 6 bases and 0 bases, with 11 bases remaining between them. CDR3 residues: CASTGLLSTDTQYF. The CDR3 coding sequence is TGCGCCAGCACCGGACTGCTTAGCACAGATACGCAGTATTTT.

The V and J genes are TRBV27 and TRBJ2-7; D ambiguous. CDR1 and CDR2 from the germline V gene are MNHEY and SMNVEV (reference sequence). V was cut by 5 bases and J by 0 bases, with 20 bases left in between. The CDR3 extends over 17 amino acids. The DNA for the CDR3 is TGTGCCAGCAGTCCTCCCCCTAGGAGAAGGAGCTCCTACGAGCAGTACTTC. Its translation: CASSPPPRRRSSYEQYF.

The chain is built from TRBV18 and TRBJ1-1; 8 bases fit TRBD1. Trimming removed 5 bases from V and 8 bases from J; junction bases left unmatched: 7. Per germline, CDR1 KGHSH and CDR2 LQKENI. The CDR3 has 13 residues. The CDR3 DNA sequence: TGTGCCAGCTCAGCCACAGGGGGAAAAGAAGCTTTCTTT. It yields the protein CASSATGGKEAFF.